A selection of T cell receptor beta chains follows, all from one sample in a study of cytomegalovirus exposure and HLA in healthy donors. The assay was immunoSEQ multiplex PCR, and TCRdb's table has in-frame clones only and misses some. The repertoire holds approximately 160,000 clones, with 82% as singletons. The sequenced sample was PBMCs. Receptor source: a male donor in good health and CMV-seronegative. The CDR3 runs from the conserved cysteine through the conserved F or W. A D gene is named only where the DNA matches it firmly. Clone size is shown for a subset of rows, as once, few, many or a class of expanded clone.

>.|TRBV6-1|TRBJ2-3|.
TGTGCCAGCAGTGGAGCGCCGATGGGACTTTTATCAAGTAGCACAGATACGCAGTATTTT
CASSGAPMGLLSSSTDTQYF
>.|TRBV6-1|TRBJ2-7|TRBD2
TGTGCCAGCAGCCAGACTAGCGGGATCCTGTACGAGCAGTACTTC
CASSQTSGILYEQYF
>.|TRBV15|TRBJ2-5|.
TGTGCCACCAGCAGAGGTAGCGACTACCGACAAGAGACCCAGTACTTC
CATSRGSDYRQETQYF
>.|TRBV29-1|TRBJ1-1|.
TGCAGCGTTGAAGATCGTTGGGGGGGCACTGAAGCTTTCTTT
CSVEDRWGGTEAFF
>few|TRBV9|TRBJ1-2|TRBD1
TGTGCCAGCAGCGTATCGGACAGGGACGTTAATGGCTACACCTTC
CASSVSDRDVNGYTF
>.|TRBV5-1|TRBJ1-6|.
TGCGCCAGCAGCTTGGGGACAGATCCTAATTCACCCCTCCACTTT
CASSLGTDPNSPLHF
>.|TRBV18|TRBJ1-6|.
TGTGCCAGCTCACTAGTCCAGGGTTGGCATTCACCCCTCCACTTT
CASSLVQGWHSPLHF
>.|TRBV19|TRBJ2-7|.
TGTGCCAGTAGTATAGATCGTGGCGGGGCAAGCTCCTACGAGCAGTACTTC
CASSIDRGGASSYEQYF
>.|TRBV5-1|TRBJ2-7|TRBD2
TGCGCCAGCAGCTCGGGACCGGGGGGGTACGAGCAGTACTTC
CASSSGPGGYEQYF
>few|TRBV20-1|TRBJ2-3|.
TGCAGTGCTACCTATGTAGATACGCAGTATTTT
CSATYVDTQYF
>once|TRBV7-6|TRBJ2-3|TRBD1
TGTGCCAGCAACTCAGGACAGGGGGTAGGCACAGATACGCAGTATTTT
CASNSGQGVGTDTQYF
>.|TRBV19|TRBJ1-1|.
TGTGCCAGTAGTAGGGATAGGGGCACTGAAGCTTTCTTT
CASSRDRGTEAFF
>.|TRBV30|TRBJ1-4|.
TGTGCCTGGACCCTACACAGGACTAATGAAAAACTGTTTTTT
CAWTLHRTNEKLFF
>.|TRBV7-7|TRBJ2-7|.
TGTGCCAGCAGCTTAGCTCAGGGGCTCTACGAGCAGTACTTC
CASSLAQGLYEQYF
>.|TRBV10-3|TRBJ2-1|.
TGTGCCATCAGTGAGTCCTCGGCAGGGTTCAGAAACGAGCAGTTCTTC
CAISESSAGFRNEQFF
>once|TRBV27|TRBJ1-2|TRBD1
TGTGCCAGCAGTTCGGGACAGGGGGCAAGGTATGGCTACACCTTC
CASSSGQGARYGYTF
>.|TRBV7-2|TRBJ1-5|TRBD1
TGTGCCAGCAGCCCCGGACAGGGGGCGGTGGGGACCCAGCATTTT
CASSPGQGAVGTQHF
>few|TRBV18|TRBJ1-5|TRBD1
TGTGCCAGCTCGGGACAGGAGATCAATCAGCCCCAGCATTTT
CASSGQEINQPQHF
>.|TRBV7-2|TRBJ2-7|.
TGTGCCAGCAGCCCTAGTGTTCGCGAGCAGTACTTC
CASSPSVREQYF
>.|TRBV6-1|TRBJ1-5|.
TGTGCCAGCAGTGGGGAGTGGGGGCTTCCTCAGCCCCAGCATTTT
CASSGEWGLPQPQHF
>.|TRBV18|TRBJ2-5|TRBD1
TGTGCCAGCTCAAGGGACAGTCAAGAGACCCAGTACTTC
CASSRDSQETQYF
>.|TRBV9|TRBJ2-1|.
TGTGCCAGCAGCCCAGACCCCCGGGGAACCCCTTACAATGAGCAGTTCTTC
CASSPDPRGTPYNEQFF
>.|TRBV5-1|TRBJ1-1|TRBD1
TGCGCCAGCAGCTTAAGACAGGGCAAGAACACTGAAGCTTTCTTT
CASSLRQGKNTEAFF
>once|TRBV5-6|TRBJ2-3|TRBD1
TGTGCCAGCAGCCCAACGAGCTGGGACAGGGGGCTGGTAGATACGCAGTATTTT
CASSPTSWDRGLVDTQYF
>.|TRBV28|TRBJ2-7|TRBD2
TGTGCCAGCAGTTTATCGGGGGGGTACGAGCAGTACTTC
CASSLSGGYEQYF
>.|TRBV20-1|TRBJ1-1|TRBD1
TGCAGTGCTAGAGCAGACAGGGGCGCTTTCTTT
CSARADRGAFF
>few|TRBV19|TRBJ2-3|TRBD2
TGTGCCAGTAATTTCGTCAGCGGGGGGATCGATACGCAGTATTTT
CASNFVSGGIDTQYF
>.|TRBV6-1|TRBJ1-5|TRBD1
TGTGCCAGCAGTGAAGCACGGGGACAGTTACAGCCCCAGCATTTT
CASSEARGQLQPQHF
>.|TRBV6-1|TRBJ1-5|TRBD1
TGTGCCGGGGACAGTCTAGGTCAGCCCCAGCATTTT
CAGDSLGQPQHF
>.|TRBV7-6|TRBJ1-3|.
TGTGCCAGCAGGAAACGGGGGGATTCTGGAAACACCATATATTTT
CASRKRGDSGNTIYF
>few|TRBV27|TRBJ1-1|.
TGTGCCAGCAGTTTAGGGAGGCGGGCCCGAGCGACTGAAGCTTTCTTT
CASSLGRRARATEAFF
>.|TRBV11-2|TRBJ2-1|TRBD1
TGTGCCAGCAGCACGACATATACCGGGACAGGGGTCTTC
CASSTTYTGTGVF
>.|TRBV7-8|TRBJ1-1|.
TGTGCCAGCAGCTTAGTCAATAGGGTTTCTGGACTTATGAACACTGAAGCTTTCTTT
CASSLVNRVSGLMNTEAFF
>.|TRBV28|TRBJ2-7|.
TGTGCCAGCAGTTTCCTAAGTGGTGAACAGGGCAACTACGAGCAGTACTTC
CASSFLSGEQGNYEQYF
>.|TRBV27|TRBJ2-1|TRBD1
TGTGCCAGCAGTTTACGTCGACAGGGGCCCTACAATGAGCAGTTCTTC
CASSLRRQGPYNEQFF
>.|TRBV4-2|TRBJ2-3|.
TGTGCCAGCAGCCCCGAGGGACTTTCTCTAAGGGGCACAGATACGCAGTATTTT
CASSPEGLSLRGTDTQYF
>.|TRBV2|TRBJ1-1|.
TGTGCCAGCAGACAGGTCATGAACACTGAAGCTTTCTTT
CASRQVMNTEAFF
>.|TRBV14|TRBJ2-7|TRBD1
TGTGCCAGCAGCCCTTTAGGACAGGCCGGTTACTACGAGCAGTACTTC
CASSPLGQAGYYEQYF